The sequence of this T cell receptor (beta chain) was determined in a study of blood T cell repertoires in COVID-19 (TCRdb year 2020). Describing the broader study: Samples from collaborators originated in the United States, Italy and Spain and spanned both the acute and convalescent phases of COVID-19. The prospective study material was composed of cDNA or gDNA derived from T cells, B-cell-depleted T cells, or PBMCs. The dataset comprised deeply sampled blood TCRbeta repertoires from subjects exposed to, actively infected with, or recovered from COVID-19. The repertoires were made available in a free public database intended to serve as a resource for research on the immune response to SARS-CoV-2. Samples were obtained from the ongoing ImmuneRACE study (first 160 participants) and from approximately 1,200 subjects provided by 6 global collaborators. Sample metadata almost always included a de-identified subject ID, COVID-19 status, age in years and sex. Where available, HLA class I and class II types were taken from metadata supplied by the sample provider and were not determined by assay-based typing.

One collaborating source in Seattle enrolled patients during active infection and followed them longitudinally through the course of disease. Collaborating institutions collected whole blood in K2EDTA tubes following their own protocols. For TCRbeta analysis, collaborators shipped samples in one of three forms: frozen whole blood, isolated PBMCs, or DNA extracted from either of those sample types. Concerning this clone: Its recognized antigen is unknown. Base-call qualities are not available, and no considerably larger clone is one nucleotide away.

TCRbeta CDR3 regions were amplified from genomic DNA using the immunoSEQ Assay, a bias-controlled multiplex PCR. The original pipeline was this. Within the assay, amplification of reference gene primers was used to estimate how many nucleated cells each sample contained. To quantify the absolute abundance of each unique TCRbeta CDR3 rearrangement, sequence reads were collapsed and filtered. For each sample, productive Simpson clonality was calculated as the square root of Simpson's diversity index across productive rearrangements. TCRdb took this table from immuneACCESS and kept in-frame rearrangements with V and J called. Such tables lack part of the clones; where checked against another copy, unresolved V genes explain under half of the gap, and the rest is unexplained. Clone size and V and J calls were adopted from that table, with D and trimming inferred from the DNA. This sample gives over 100,000 clones in total; 80% to 95% of them show up just once. More than 1.5% of the sample lies in the top ten.

Overall results and qualifications from the work: The amount of clinical and demographic metadata varied by source and participant and was provided uncurated.

Cut back by 6 bases and 3 bases, the V and J ends lie 11 bases apart. CDR1 and CDR2, per the germline V gene, are MNHEY and SVGAGI. From its cysteine to its phenylalanine, the CDR3 spans 13 amino acids. Only the CDR3 part of the read is kept: 39 bases, read in frame from the first base. In this chain, TRBV6-5 is recombined with TRBJ1-2, with no D gene named confidently. Sample: peripheral blood. The receptor comes from a woman aged 45-65 years with COVID-19, enrolled during active disease. The bases are TGTGCCAGCAGCTACGGGCCGCACTATGGCTACACCTTC. This yields the protein CASSYGPHYGYTF.